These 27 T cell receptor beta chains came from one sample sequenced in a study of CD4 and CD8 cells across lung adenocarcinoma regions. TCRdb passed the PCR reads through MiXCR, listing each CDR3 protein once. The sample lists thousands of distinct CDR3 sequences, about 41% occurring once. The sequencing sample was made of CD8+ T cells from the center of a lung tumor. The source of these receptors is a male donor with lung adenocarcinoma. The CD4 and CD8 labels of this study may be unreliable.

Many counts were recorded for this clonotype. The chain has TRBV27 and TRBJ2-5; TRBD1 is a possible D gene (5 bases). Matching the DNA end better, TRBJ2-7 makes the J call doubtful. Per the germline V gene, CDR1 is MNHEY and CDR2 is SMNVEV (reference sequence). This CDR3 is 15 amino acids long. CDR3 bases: TGTGCCAGCAGTTTATCAGGGGCCTCTTGGGACGAGCAGTACTTC. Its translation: CASSLSGASWDEQYF.

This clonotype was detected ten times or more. CDR3 sequence (DNA): TGTGCCATCAGTGCCAAGCGGCAATCCTACAATGAGCAGTTCTTC. Protein sequence: CAISAKRQSYNEQFF. The chain recombines TRBV10-3 with TRBJ2-1; D may be TRBD2 (5 bases). Germline V gene data show CDR1 as ENHRY and CDR2 as SYGVKD. Trimming cost V 4 bases and J 1 base, with 11 bases left between them. This CDR3 spans 15 amino acids.

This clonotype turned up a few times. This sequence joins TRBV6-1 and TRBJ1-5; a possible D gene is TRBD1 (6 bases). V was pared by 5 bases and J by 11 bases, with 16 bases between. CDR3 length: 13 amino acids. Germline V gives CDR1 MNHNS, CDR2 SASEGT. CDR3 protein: CASSTGSRLTQHF. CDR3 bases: TGTGCCAGCAGTACAGGGTCGAGGTTGACCCAGCATTTT.

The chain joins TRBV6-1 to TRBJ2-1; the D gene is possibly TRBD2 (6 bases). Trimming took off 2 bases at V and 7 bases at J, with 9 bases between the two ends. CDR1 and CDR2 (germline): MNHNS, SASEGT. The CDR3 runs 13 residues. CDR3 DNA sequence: TGTGCCAGCAGTGAAAGCGGGTGGAATGAGCAGTTCTTC. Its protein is CASSESGWNEQFF.

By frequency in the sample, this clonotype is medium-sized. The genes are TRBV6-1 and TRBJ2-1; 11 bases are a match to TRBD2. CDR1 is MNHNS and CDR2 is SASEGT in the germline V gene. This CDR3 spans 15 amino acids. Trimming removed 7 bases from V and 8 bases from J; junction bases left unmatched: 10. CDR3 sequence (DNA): TGTGCCAGCAACATAGAGACTAGCGGGAACGATGAGCAGTTCTTC. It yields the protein CASNIETSGNDEQFF.

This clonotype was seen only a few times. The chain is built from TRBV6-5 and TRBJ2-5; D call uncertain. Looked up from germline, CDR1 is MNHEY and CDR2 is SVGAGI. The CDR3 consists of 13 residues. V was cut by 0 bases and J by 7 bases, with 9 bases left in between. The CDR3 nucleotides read TGTGCCAGCAGTTACTCTGGTCGAGGGACCCAGTACTTC. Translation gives CASSYSGRGTQYF.

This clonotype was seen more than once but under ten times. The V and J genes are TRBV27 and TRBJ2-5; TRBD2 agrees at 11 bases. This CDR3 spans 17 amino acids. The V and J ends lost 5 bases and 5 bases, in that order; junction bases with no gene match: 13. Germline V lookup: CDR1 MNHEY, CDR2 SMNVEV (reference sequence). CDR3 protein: CASSLSSYGTSGETQYF. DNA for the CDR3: TGTGCCAGCAGTCTCTCTTCATACGGGACTAGCGGTGAGACCCAGTACTTC.

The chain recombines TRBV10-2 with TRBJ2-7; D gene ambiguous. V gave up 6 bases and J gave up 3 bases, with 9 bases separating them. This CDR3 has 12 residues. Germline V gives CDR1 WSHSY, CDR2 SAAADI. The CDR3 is CASRRTDYEQYF. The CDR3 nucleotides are TGCGCCAGCAGACGTACAGACTACGAGCAGTACTTC.

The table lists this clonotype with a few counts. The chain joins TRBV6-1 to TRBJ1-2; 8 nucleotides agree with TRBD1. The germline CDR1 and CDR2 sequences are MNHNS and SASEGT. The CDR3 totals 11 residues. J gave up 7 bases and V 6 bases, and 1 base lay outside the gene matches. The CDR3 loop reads CASRTGGGYTF. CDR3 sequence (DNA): TGTGCCAGCAGAACAGGGGGTGGCTACACCTTC.

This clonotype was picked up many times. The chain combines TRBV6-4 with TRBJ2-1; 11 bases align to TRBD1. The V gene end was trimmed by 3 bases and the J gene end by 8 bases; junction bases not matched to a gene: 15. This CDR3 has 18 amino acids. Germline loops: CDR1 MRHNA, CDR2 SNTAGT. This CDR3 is CASSERQYGQGAGDEQFF. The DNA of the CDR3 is TGTGCCAGCAGTGAAAGACAATATGGACAGGGGGCGGGGGATGAGCAGTTCTTC.

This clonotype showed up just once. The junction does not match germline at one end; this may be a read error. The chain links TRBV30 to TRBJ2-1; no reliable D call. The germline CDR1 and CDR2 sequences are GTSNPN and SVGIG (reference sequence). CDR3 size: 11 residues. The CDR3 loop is CARSSHNEQFF. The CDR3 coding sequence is TGTGCCCGTAGCTCCCACAATGAGCAGTTCTTC.

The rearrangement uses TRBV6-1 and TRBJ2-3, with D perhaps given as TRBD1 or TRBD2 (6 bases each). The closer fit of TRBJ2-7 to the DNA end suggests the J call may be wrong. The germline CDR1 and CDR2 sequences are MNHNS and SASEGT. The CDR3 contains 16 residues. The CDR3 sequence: CASGGAGGHLQDTQYF. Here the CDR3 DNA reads TGTGCCAGCGGGGGAGCCGGGGGCCACCTCCAAGATACGCAGTACTTC.

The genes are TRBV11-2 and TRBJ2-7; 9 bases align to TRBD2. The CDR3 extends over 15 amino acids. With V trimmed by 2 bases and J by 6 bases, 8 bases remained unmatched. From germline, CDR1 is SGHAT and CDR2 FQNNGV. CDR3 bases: TGTGCCAGCAGCTTAAGCGCTAGCGGGACTCTCGAGCAGTACTTC. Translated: CASSLSASGTLEQYF.

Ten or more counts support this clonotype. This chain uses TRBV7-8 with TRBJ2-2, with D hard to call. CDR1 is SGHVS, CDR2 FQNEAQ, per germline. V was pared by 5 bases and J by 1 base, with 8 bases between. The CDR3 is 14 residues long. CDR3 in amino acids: CASSPIVNTGELFF. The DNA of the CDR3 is TGTGCCAGCAGCCCCATCGTGAACACCGGGGAGCTGTTTTTT.

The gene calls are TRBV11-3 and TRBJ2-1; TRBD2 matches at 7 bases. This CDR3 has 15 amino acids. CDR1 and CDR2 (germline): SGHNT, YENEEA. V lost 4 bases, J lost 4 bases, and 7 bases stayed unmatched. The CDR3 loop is CASSSNGGGYNEQFF. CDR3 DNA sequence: TGTGCCAGCAGCTCTAACGGCGGGGGATACAATGAGCAGTTCTTC.

The CDR3 sequence is CASSLRLLDVQYF. In DNA form, the CDR3 reads TGTGCCAGCAGTCTACGGTTACTTGACGTTCAGTACTTC. V is TRBV27 and J is TRBJ2-4; D remains unclear. V lost 5 bases, J lost 11 bases, and 16 bases lay in between. Germline V CDR1 and CDR2: MNHEY, SMNVEV (reference sequence). The length of the CDR3 is 13 residues.

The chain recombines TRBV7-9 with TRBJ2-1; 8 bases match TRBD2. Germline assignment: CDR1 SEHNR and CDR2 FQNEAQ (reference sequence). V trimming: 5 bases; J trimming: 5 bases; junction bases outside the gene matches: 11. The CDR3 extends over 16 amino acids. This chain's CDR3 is CASSPRGGGLHNEQFF. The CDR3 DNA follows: TGTGCCAGCAGCCCCCGGGGCGGGGGGCTACACAATGAGCAGTTCTTC.

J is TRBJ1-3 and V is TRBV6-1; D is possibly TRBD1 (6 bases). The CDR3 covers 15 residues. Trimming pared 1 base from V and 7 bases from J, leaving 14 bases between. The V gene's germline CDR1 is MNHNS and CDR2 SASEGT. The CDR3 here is CASSEEGHLANTIYF. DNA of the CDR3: TGTGCCAGCAGTGAAGAGGGACACCTCGCTAACACCATATATTTT.

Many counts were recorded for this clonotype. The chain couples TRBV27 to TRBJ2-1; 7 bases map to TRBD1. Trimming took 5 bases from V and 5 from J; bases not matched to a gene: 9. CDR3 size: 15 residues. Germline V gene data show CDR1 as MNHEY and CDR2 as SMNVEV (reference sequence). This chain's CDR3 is CASSPLTGFDNEQFF. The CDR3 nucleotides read TGTGCCAGCAGTCCACTGACAGGGTTCGACAATGAGCAGTTCTTC.

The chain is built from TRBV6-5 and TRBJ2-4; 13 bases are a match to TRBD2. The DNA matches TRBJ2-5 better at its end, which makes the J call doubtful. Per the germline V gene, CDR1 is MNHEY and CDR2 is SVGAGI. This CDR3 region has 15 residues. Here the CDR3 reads CASSTSGGARETQYF. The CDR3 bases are TGTGCCAGCAGTACTAGCGGGGGGGCACGGGAGACCCAGTACTTC.

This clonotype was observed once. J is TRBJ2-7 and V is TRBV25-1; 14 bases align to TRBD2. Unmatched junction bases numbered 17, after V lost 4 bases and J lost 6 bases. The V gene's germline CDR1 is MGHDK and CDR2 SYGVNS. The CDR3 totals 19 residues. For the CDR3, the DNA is TGTGCCAGCAGTGGCCGACTAGCGGGGGGGCCCCGCCGATTGGGCGAGCAGTACTTC. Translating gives CASSGRLAGGPRRLGEQYF.

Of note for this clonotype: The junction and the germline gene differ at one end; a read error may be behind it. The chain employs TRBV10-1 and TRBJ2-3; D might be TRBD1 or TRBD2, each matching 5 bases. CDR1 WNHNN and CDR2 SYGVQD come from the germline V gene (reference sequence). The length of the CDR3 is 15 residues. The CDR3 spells CASKRDYRDQDTQYF. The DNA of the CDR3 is TGCGCCAGCAAACGCGACTACCGGGACCAAGATACCCAGTATTTT.

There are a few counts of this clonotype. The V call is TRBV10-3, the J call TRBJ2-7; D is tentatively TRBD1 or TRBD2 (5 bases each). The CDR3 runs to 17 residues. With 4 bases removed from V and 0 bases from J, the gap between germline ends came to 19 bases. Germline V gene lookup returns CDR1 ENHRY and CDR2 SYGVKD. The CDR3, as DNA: TGTGCCATCAGTGCCCCCCCGGGGACCGACCGCTCCTACGAGCAGTACTTC. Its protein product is CAISAPPGTDRSYEQYF.

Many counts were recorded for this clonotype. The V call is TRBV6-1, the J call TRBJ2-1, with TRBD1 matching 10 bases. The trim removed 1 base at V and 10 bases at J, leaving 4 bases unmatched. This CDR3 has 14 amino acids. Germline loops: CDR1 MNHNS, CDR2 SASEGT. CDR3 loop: CASSEGQGASEQFF. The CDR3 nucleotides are TGTGCCAGCAGTGAAGGACAGGGGGCGAGCGAGCAGTTCTTC.

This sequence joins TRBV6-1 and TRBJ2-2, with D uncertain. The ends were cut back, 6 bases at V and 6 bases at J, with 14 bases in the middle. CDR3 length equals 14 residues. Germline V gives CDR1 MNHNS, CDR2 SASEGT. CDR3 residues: CASSRSSMAGELFF. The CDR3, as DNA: TGTGCCAGCAGCCGTTCTAGTATGGCCGGGGAGCTGTTTTTT.

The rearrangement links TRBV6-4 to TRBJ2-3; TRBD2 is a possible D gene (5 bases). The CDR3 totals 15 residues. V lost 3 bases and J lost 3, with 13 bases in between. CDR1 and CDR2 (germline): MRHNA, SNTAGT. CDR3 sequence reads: CASSDVALGTDTQYF. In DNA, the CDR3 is TGTGCCAGCAGTGATGTAGCGCTGGGGACAGATACGCAGTATTTT.

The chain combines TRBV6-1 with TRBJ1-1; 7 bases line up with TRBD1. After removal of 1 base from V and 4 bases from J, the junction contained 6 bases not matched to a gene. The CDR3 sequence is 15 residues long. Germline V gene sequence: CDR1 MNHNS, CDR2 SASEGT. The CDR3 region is CASSEVGGEGTEAFF. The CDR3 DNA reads TGTGCCAGCAGTGAAGTAGGGGGCGAAGGCACTGAAGCTTTCTTT.